The 13 T cell receptor beta chains listed next were all sequenced from one sample in a study of blood T cell repertoires in COVID-19 (TCRdb year 2020). Receptors were amplified or captured by the immunoSEQ multiplex PCR assay. TCRdb limited this immuneACCESS table to in-frame rearrangements with V and J called. A share of clones is missing; checked studies link under half to unresolved V genes, and the rest is unexplained. The sample includes 210,000 or so clones, with roughly 86% observed a single time. The ten top clones hold 5.1% of the sample. The specimen sequenced was peripheral blood. These receptors were collected from an older woman with active or convalescent COVID-19.

The chain combines TRBV7-9 with TRBJ2-6; 13 nucleotides align to TRBD2. V lost 5 bases, J lost 0 bases, and 4 bases stayed unmatched. The CDR3 covers 18 residues. The germline V gene has CDR1 SEHNR and CDR2 FQNEAQ (reference sequence). As DNA, the CDR3 is TGTGCCAGCAGCCCTACTAGCGGGAGGGGCTCTGGGGCCAACGTCCTGACTTTC. Translating gives CASSPTSGRGSGANVLTF.

J is TRBJ2-2 and V is TRBV5-1; D gene uncertain. The CDR3 consists of 15 residues. V was clipped by 0 bases and J by 4 bases, with 10 bases between them. Germline CDR1 SGHRS, CDR2 YFSETQ. DNA for the CDR3: TGCGCCAGCAGCTTGGCCTCCCCGGGCACCGGGGAGCTGTTTTTT. Protein product: CASSLASPGTGELFF.

The chain links TRBV7-8 to TRBJ2-5; D might be TRBD1 (8 bases). The V gene lost 4 bases and the J gene lost 5 bases, with 17 bases spanning the gap. The CDR3 is 15 amino acids. Germline V gives CDR1 SGHVS, CDR2 FQNEAQ. The CDR3 region is CASSSQGGLRETQYF. CDR3 DNA sequence: TGTGCCAGCAGCTCACAGGGGGGGCTGAGGGAGACCCAGTACTTC.

The chain recombines TRBV7-3 with TRBJ2-6, with TRBD1 matching over 7 bases. The CDR3 length is 16 residues. After removal of 5 bases from V and 0 bases from J, the junction contained 4 bases not matched to a gene. Germline CDR1 SGHTA, CDR2 FQGTGA. CDR3 sequence: CASSRQGLSGANVLTF. CDR3 DNA: TGTGCCAGCAGCCGACAGGGTCTCTCTGGGGCCAACGTCCTGACTTTC.

This clone occurred once. The chain recombines TRBV9 with TRBJ2-1; D is perhaps TRBD1 (5 bases). In germline, CDR1 is SGDLS, CDR2 YYNGEE. This CDR3 comprises 18 residues. The V end was cut by 4 bases, the J end by 0 bases, with 20 bases between. CDR3 coding DNA: TGTGCCAGCAGCCTAAGCGTTGACAGAGTCCGCTCCTACAATGAGCAGTTCTTC. Translating it yields CASSLSVDRVRSYNEQFF.

The gene calls are TRBV28 and TRBJ2-3; the D gene is possibly TRBD2 (6 bases). The germline V and J ends were trimmed by 4 bases and 4 bases, with 6 bases remaining between them. Germline V gene data show CDR1 as MDHEN and CDR2 as SYDVKM. This CDR3 has 12 amino acids. The CDR3 DNA is TGTGCCAGCAGTTCGGGGGCAGATACGCAGTATTTT. It translates to CASSSGADTQYF.

V gene TRBV5-4 combines with J gene TRBJ2-1; D is perhaps TRBD1 (6 bases). The CDR3 consists of 15 residues. The germline V gene encodes CDR1 SGHNT and CDR2 YYREEE (reference sequence). Trimming removed 4 bases at V and 2 bases at J, with 13 bases between. As DNA, the CDR3 is TGTGCCAGCAGCGCTACAGGGAGCCCCTACAATGAGCAGTTCTTC. This translates into CASSATGSPYNEQFF.

This chain joins TRBV7-9 and TRBJ2-3, with D maybe TRBD1 (6 bases). Trimming pared 4 bases from V and 4 bases from J, leaving 24 bases between. There are 18 residues in the CDR3. Germline V gene sequence: CDR1 SEHNR, CDR2 FQNEAQ (reference sequence). The CDR3 DNA sequence: TGTGCCAGCAGCTATGTCCCCTACAGGGACCATCGGGCAGATACGCAGTATTTT. It translates to CASSYVPYRDHRADTQYF.

J is TRBJ1-4 and V is TRBV23-1; 8 bases align to TRBD1. TRBV23-1 is given ORF status, its function remaining uncertain. CDR3 length: 17 amino acids. The V gene end was trimmed by 6 bases and the J gene end by 13 bases; junction bases not matched to a gene: 22. CDR3: CASSPIVWTGKPKVLFF. The DNA of the CDR3 is TGCGCCAGCAGCCCGATTGTCTGGACAGGGAAACCCAAAGTACTGTTTTTT.

The DNA for the CDR3 is TGTGCCAGCAGCGGATCAGGGCAGGGCCAAGCCCCCTTCCAAGAGACCCAGTACTTC. Its protein is CASSGSGQGQAPFQETQYF. V gene TRBV5-5 combines with J gene TRBJ2-5; D possibly corresponds to TRBD1 (5 bases). From germline, CDR1 is SGHKS and CDR2 YYEKEE (reference sequence). The CDR3 is 19 amino acids. The V gene lost 4 bases and the J gene lost 1 base, with 26 bases spanning the gap. Variable domain in full (rest from reference TRBV5-5 and TRBJ2-5): DAGVTQSPTHLIKTRGQQVTLRCSPISGHKSVSWYQQVLGQGPQFIFQYYEKEERGRGNFPDRFSARQFPNYSSELNVNALLLGDSALYLCASSGSGQGQAPFQETQYFGPGTRLLVL.

This clone showed up many times. The CDR3 protein is CASSLRLSGSSYEQYF. CDR3 DNA: TGTGCCAGCAGCTTACGACTTAGCGGGAGTTCCTACGAGCAGTACTTC. The chain employs TRBV5-4 and TRBJ2-7; 9 bases fit TRBD2. In germline, CDR1 is SGHNT, CDR2 YYREEE (reference sequence). The length of the CDR3 is 16 residues. The V segment lost 2 bases and the J segment 1 base; nucleotides outside the gene matches: 7.

This sequence joins TRBV7-9 and TRBJ2-7; TRBD2 agrees at 9 bases. J gave up 6 bases and V 7 bases, and 10 bases lay outside the gene matches. Germline V gene lookup returns CDR1 SEHNR and CDR2 FQNEAQ (reference sequence). This CDR3 is 14 amino acids long. The CDR3 reads CASTKGPSGTEQYF. DNA for the CDR3: TGTGCCAGCACCAAGGGTCCTAGCGGGACCGAGCAGTACTTC. The whole variable domain, filled in from reference TRBV7-9 and TRBJ2-7, reads DTGVSQNPRHKITKRGQNVTFRCDPISEHNRLYWYRQTLGQGPEFLTYFQNEAQLEKSRLLSDRFSAERPKGSFSTLEIQRTEQGDSAMYLCASTKGPSGTEQYFGPGTRLTVT.

The gene calls are TRBV5-6 and TRBJ1-2; D is unresolved. Germline V gives CDR1 SGHDT, CDR2 YYEEEE. The V end lost 0 bases, the J end lost 3 bases, and 6 bases lay between the germline ends. The CDR3 runs to 13 residues. The CDR3 bases are TGTGCCAGCAGCTTGGAACTGGACTATGGCTACACCTTC. Protein product: CASSLELDYGYTF.